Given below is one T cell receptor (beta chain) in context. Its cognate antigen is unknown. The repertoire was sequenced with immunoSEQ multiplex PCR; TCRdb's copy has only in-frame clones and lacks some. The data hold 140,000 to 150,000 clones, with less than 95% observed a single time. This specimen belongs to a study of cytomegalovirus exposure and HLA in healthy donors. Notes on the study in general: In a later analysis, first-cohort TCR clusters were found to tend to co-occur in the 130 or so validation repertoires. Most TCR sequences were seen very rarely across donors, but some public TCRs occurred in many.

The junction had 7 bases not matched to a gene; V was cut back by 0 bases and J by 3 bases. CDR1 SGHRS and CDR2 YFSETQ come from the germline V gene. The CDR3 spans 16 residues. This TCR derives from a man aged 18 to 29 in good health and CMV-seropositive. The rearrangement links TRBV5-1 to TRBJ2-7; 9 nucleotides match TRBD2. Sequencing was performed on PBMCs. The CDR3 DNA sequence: TGCGCCAGCAGCTTGGGGGTTAGCGGGAGATTCTACGAGCAGTACTTC. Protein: CASSLGVSGRFYEQYF.